Shown below are 23 T cell receptor beta chains from a single sample sequenced in a study of cytomegalovirus exposure and HLA in healthy donors. Profiling relied on immunoSEQ multiplex PCR, and the TCRdb table lists in-frame clones only, not all of them. The sample consists of approximately 220,000 clones, just under 90% of them appearing once. The sample taken for sequencing was PBMCs. Every receptor here comes from a man aged 18 to 29 in good health and CMV-seronegative.

Details on this clone: Germline and junction disagree at one end, which may indicate a read error. The V and J genes are TRBV4-3 and TRBJ2-1; 9 bases align to TRBD2. Germline lookup yields CDR1 LGHNA and CDR2 YSLEER. There are 16 residues in the CDR3. The CDR3, as DNA: TGCGCCAGCAGCAAAGAGACTAGCGGATCCTACAATGAGCAGTTCTTC. This encodes CASSKETSGSYNEQFF.

The chain employs TRBV6-5 and TRBJ2-7; D call uncertain. Germline V CDR1 and CDR2: MNHEY, SVGAGI. There are 13 residues in the CDR3. Deletions cut 8 bases from V and 1 base from J, with 12 bases between. CDR3 protein: CASAPGVSYEQYF. The CDR3 DNA follows: TGTGCCAGCGCACCGGGTGTGTCCTACGAGCAGTACTTC.

This chain uses TRBV4-3 with TRBJ2-7; D not resolved. This CDR3 spans 15 amino acids. Germline V gives CDR1 LGHNA, CDR2 YSLEER. V was trimmed by 4 bases and J by 2 bases, leaving 15 bases between them. CDR3 coding DNA: TGCGCCAGCAGCCGCCAGGCCATACAGACCTACGAGCAGTACTTC. The encoded protein is CASSRQAIQTYEQYF.

CDR3 in amino acids: CAIKEGTEQFF. CDR3 nucleotides: TGTGCCATTAAGGAGGGCACTGAGCAGTTCTTC. The chain joins TRBV7-8 to TRBJ2-1; maybe TRBD2 (6 bases). The CDR3 consists of 11 residues. Trimming stripped 10 bases from V and 9 bases from J, with 13 bases between. Germline V gives CDR1 SGHVS, CDR2 FQNEAQ.

The V call is TRBV5-1, the J call TRBJ2-3; 8 bases fit TRBD1. This CDR3 contains 15 residues. Germline CDR1 SGHRS, CDR2 YFSETQ. The V and J ends lost 7 bases and 3 bases, in that order; junction bases with no gene match: 10. CDR3 nucleotides: TGCGCCAGCGGAGTCCAGGGGGCGAGAACAGATACGCAGTATTTT. It codes for CASGVQGARTDTQYF.

This chain connects TRBV28 to TRBJ2-7; 7 bases are a match to TRBD1. The V gene's germline CDR1 is MDHEN and CDR2 SYDVKM. The CDR3 is made up of 15 amino acids. Trimming took 3 bases from V and 5 from J; bases not matched to a gene: 10. The CDR3 DNA sequence: TGTGCCAGCAGTTTTTTAAGCACAGGGGCCCACGAGCAGTACTTC. Protein sequence: CASSFLSTGAHEQYF.

This sequence joins TRBV9 and TRBJ1-5; no definite D call. From germline, CDR1 is SGDLS and CDR2 YYNGEE. Trimming cost V 3 bases and J 3 bases, with 7 bases left between them. The CDR3 spans 13 residues. CDR3 DNA: TGTGCCAGCAGCGGACAAAACAATCAGCCCCAGCATTTT. It is translated as CASSGQNNQPQHF.

This clone was detected once. The chain carries TRBV4-1 and TRBJ1-5; no clear D gene. In germline, CDR1 is MGHRA, CDR2 YSYEKL. V was clipped by 0 bases and J by 0 bases, with 9 bases between them. CDR3 size: 16 residues. The CDR3 here is CASSQDESYSNQPQHF. CDR3 DNA: TGCGCCAGCAGCCAAGATGAGTCTTATAGCAATCAGCCCCAGCATTTT.

This clone has a single count. The rearrangement joins TRBV29-1 to TRBJ2-7, with 12 bases identical to TRBD2. Trimming cost V 5 bases and J 7 bases; bases outside gene matches: 12. Germline CDR1 is SQVTM and CDR2 is ANQGSEA. The length of the CDR3 is 15 residues. The DNA of the CDR3 is TGCAGCGTTATAAGGACTAGCGGGACCGGTTGGGAGCAGTACTTC. Encoded protein: CSVIRTSGTGWEQYF.

This clone was observed a single time. This rearrangement joins TRBV27 to TRBJ2-6, with D perhaps matching TRBD2 (5 bases). Per germline, CDR1 MNHEY and CDR2 SMNVEV (reference sequence). V was trimmed by 3 bases and J by 2 bases, leaving 17 bases between them. The CDR3 covers 18 residues. The CDR3 spells CASSFGVWVGAGANVLTF. In DNA, the CDR3 is TGTGCCAGCAGTTTTGGGGTTTGGGTCGGGGCTGGGGCCAACGTCCTGACTTTC.

This clone was detected once. CDR3 region: CASSSAQGNEQYF. The CDR3 nucleotides are TGCGCCAGCAGCTCCGCCCAGGGAAACGAGCAGTACTTC. The chain is built from TRBV5-1 and TRBJ2-7; D may be TRBD1 (5 bases). CDR1 SGHRS and CDR2 YFSETQ come from the germline V gene. This CDR3 contains 13 residues. Between the trimmed V and J ends, which lost 3 bases and 5 bases, there was a span of 12 bases.

Here the CDR3 reads CASSPPGSEQYF. CDR3 bases: TGTGCCAGCTCACCACCGGGGAGCGAGCAGTACTTC. This chain joins TRBV18 and TRBJ2-7; perhaps TRBD2 as D (5 bases). The germline gives CDR1 KGHSH, CDR2 LQKENI. Trimming pared 0 bases from V and 6 bases from J, leaving 6 bases between. CDR3 size: 12 residues.

The rearrangement links TRBV6-1 to TRBJ1-6; D is unresolved. The CDR3 totals 14 residues. Germline V gene data show CDR1 as MNHNS and CDR2 as SASEGT. With 7 bases removed from V and 7 bases from J, the gap between germline ends came to 14 bases. CDR3 sequence reads: CASTLRRTNSPLHF. In DNA form, the CDR3 reads TGTGCCAGCACCCTGAGGAGAACCAATTCACCCCTCCACTTT.

The chain carries TRBV15 and TRBJ1-3; D uncertain. The V end lost 0 bases, the J end lost 0 bases, and 9 bases lay between the germline ends. This CDR3 spans 16 amino acids. Looked up from germline, CDR1 is LNHNV and CDR2 is YYDKDF (reference sequence). The CDR3 nucleotides read TGTGCCACCAGCAGAGATCGACTGCTCTCTGGAAACACCATATATTTT. Residues: CATSRDRLLSGNTIYF.

The chain carries TRBV6-6 and TRBJ1-4, with TRBD1 matching over 7 bases. The germline CDR1 and CDR2 sequences are MNHNY and SVGAGI (reference sequence). V was pared by 4 bases and J by 7 bases, with 6 bases of the junction left unmatched. This CDR3 has 14 residues. In DNA form, the CDR3 reads TGTGCCAGCAGTTCTCAGGGGGGAGCTGAAAAACTGTTTTTT. Encoded protein: CASSSQGGAEKLFF.

As to this clone: Other nucleotide sequences in the sample specify the same CDR3. The J gene is TRBJ2-7, the V gene TRBV4-1; D unresolved. The ends were cut back, 1 base at V and 1 base at J, with 11 bases in the middle. The CDR3 contains 15 residues. CDR1 MGHRA and CDR2 YSYEKL come from the germline V gene. The CDR3 protein is CASSQVVGSSYEQYF. CDR3 DNA: TGCGCCAGCAGCCAAGTTGTTGGCAGTTCCTACGAGCAGTACTTC.

The V gene is TRBV2, the J gene TRBJ2-3, with unresolved D. Between the trimmed V and J ends, which lost 7 bases and 4 bases, there was a span of 9 bases. Germline CDR1 reads SNHLY; CDR2 reads FYNNEI. This CDR3 region has 12 residues. DNA of the CDR3: TGTGCCAGCATGCTCGAGGCAGATACGCAGTATTTT. It is translated as CASMLEADTQYF.

The V call is TRBV4-3, the J call TRBJ2-7; possibly TRBD2 for D (6 bases). The CDR3 has 14 amino acids. V lost 4 bases to trimming and J lost 4 bases, with 14 bases between them. Germline V gene sequence: CDR1 LGHNA, CDR2 YSLEER. CDR3 protein: CASSPGRGGYEQYF. In DNA form, the CDR3 reads TGCGCCAGCAGCCCCGGACGGGGAGGATACGAGCAGTACTTC.

This rearrangement joins TRBV6-6 to TRBJ2-1, with D hard to call. Trimming pared 6 bases from V and 13 bases from J, leaving 7 bases between. The CDR3 sequence is 9 residues long. CDR1 and CDR2 (germline): MNHNY, SVGAGI (reference sequence). The CDR3 nucleotides read TGTGCCAGCAGCCCCGTACAGTTCTTC. It codes for CASSPVQFF.

The genes are TRBV15 and TRBJ1-2; 7 nucleotides line up with TRBD1. Unmatched junction bases numbered 17, after V lost 8 bases and J lost 8 bases. Germline V gene data show CDR1 as LNHNV and CDR2 as YYDKDF (reference sequence). This CDR3 has 15 residues. CDR3 in amino acids: CATFSLAQGVSGYTF. DNA of the CDR3: TGTGCCACCTTCTCTCTGGCGCAGGGGGTATCCGGCTACACCTTC.

Regarding this clone: Sequence at one end of the junction differs from germline and may be a read error. The J gene is TRBJ2-2, the V gene TRBV7-7; 8 positions match TRBD1. The CDR3 is 15 residues long. Germline values: CDR1 SSHAT, CDR2 FNYEAQ (reference sequence). In DNA form, the CDR3 reads TGTGCTAGCAGCTCAGAAACACAGGGGGCCGGGGAGCTGTTTTTT. Amino acids: CASSSETQGAGELFF. Together with reference TRBV7-7 and TRBJ2-2, the CDR3 gives the full variable domain: GAGVSQSPRYKVTKRGQDVTLRCDPISSHATLYWYQQALGQGPEFLTYFNYEAQPDKSGLPSDRFSAERPEGSISTLTIQRTEQRDSAMYRCASSSETQGAGELFFGEGSRLTVL.

The J gene is TRBJ1-2, the V gene TRBV28; 7 nucleotides match TRBD1. V shed 6 bases, J shed 4 bases, and the junction held 11 bases outside the gene matches. CDR3 size: 15 residues. Germline V lookup: CDR1 MDHEN, CDR2 SYDVKM. The CDR3 here is CASRSPGTETYGYTF. The CDR3 DNA sequence: TGTGCCAGCAGGTCCCCCGGGACAGAAACCTATGGCTACACCTTC.

The rearrangement links TRBV4-1 to TRBJ2-1; TRBD2 agrees at 9 bases. CDR1 is MGHRA and CDR2 is YSYEKL in the germline V gene. The CDR3 spans 16 residues. J lost 5 bases, V lost 0 bases, and 5 bases had no gene match. DNA for the CDR3: TGCGCCAGCAGCCAAGATAGCGGGAGCCTTGACAATGAGCAGTTCTTC. Translation: CASSQDSGSLDNEQFF.